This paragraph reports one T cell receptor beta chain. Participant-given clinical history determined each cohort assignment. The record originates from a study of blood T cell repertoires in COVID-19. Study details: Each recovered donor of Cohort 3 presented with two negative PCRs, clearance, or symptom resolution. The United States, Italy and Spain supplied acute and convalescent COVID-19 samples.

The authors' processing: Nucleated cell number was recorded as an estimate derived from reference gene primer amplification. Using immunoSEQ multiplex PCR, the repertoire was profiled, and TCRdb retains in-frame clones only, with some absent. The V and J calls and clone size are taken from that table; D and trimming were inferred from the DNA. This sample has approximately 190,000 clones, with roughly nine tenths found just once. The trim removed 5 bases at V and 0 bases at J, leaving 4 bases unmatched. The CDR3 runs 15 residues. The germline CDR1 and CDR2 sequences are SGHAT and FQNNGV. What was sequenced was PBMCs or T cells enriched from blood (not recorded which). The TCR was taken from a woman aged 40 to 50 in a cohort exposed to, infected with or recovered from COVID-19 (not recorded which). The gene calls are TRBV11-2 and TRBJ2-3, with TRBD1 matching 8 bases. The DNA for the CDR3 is TGTGCCAGCAGCCAGACAGGGGCGAGCACAGATACGCAGTATTTT. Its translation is CASSQTGASTDTQYF. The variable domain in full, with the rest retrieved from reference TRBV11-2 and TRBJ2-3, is EAGVAQSPRYKIIEKRQSVAFWCNPISGHATLYWYQQILGQGPKLLIQFQNNGVVDDSQLPKDRFSAERLKGVDSTLKIQPAKLEDSAVYLCASSQTGASTDTQYFGPGTRLTVL.